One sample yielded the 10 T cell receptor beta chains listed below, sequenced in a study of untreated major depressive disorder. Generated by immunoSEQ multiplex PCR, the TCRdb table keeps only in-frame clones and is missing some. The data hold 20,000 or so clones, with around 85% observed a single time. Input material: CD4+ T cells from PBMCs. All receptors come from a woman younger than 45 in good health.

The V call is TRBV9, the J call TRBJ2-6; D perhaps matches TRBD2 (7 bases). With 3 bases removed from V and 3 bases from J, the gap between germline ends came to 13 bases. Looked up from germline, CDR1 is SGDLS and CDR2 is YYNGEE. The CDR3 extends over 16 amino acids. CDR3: CASSAQGGVGANVLTF. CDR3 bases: TGTGCCAGCAGCGCCCAAGGGGGGGTTGGGGCCAACGTCCTGACTTTC.

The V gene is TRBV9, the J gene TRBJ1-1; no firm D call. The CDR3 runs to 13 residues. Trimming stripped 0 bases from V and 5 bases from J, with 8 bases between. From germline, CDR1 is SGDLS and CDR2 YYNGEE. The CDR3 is CASSVGPDTEAFF. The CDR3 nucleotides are TGTGCCAGCAGCGTAGGACCCGATACTGAAGCTTTCTTT.

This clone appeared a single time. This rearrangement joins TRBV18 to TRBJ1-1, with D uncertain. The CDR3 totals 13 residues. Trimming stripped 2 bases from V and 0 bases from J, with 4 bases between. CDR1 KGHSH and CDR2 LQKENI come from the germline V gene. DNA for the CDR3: TGTGCCAGCTCACCAGCGGTGAACACTGAAGCTTTCTTT. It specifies CASSPAVNTEAFF.

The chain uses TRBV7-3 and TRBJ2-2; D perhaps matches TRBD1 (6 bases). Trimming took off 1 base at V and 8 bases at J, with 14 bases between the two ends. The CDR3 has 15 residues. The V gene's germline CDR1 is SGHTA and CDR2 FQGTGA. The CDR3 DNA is TGTGCCAGCAGCTTAATGGGGGCGCCCACAGGGGAGCTGTTTTTT. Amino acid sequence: CASSLMGAPTGELFF.

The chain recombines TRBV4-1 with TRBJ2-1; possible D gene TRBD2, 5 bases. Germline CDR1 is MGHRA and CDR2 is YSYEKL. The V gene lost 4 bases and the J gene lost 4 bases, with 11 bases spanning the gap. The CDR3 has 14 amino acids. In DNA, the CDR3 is TGCGCCAGCAGCCCCCTCAGCGGTTACAATGAGCAGTTCTTC. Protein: CASSPLSGYNEQFF.

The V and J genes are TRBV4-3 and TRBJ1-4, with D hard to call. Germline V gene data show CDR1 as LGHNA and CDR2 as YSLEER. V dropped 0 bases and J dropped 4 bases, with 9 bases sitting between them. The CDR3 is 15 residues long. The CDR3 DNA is TGCGCCAGCAGCCAAGAGTCCAGTTATAATGAAAAACTGTTTTTT. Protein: CASSQESSYNEKLFF.

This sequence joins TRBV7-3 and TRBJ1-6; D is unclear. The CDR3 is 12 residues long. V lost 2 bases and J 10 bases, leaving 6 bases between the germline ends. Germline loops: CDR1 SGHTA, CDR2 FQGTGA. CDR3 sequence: CASSLPGSPLHF. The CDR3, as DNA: TGTGCCAGCAGCTTACCTGGCTCACCCCTCCACTTT.

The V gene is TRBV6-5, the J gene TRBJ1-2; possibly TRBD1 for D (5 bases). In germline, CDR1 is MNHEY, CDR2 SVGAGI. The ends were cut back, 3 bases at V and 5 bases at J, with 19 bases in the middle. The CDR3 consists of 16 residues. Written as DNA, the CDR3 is TGTGCCAGCAGTTATTATCGGCCGGGGGGAGGGTATGGCTACACCTTC. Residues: CASSYYRPGGGYGYTF.

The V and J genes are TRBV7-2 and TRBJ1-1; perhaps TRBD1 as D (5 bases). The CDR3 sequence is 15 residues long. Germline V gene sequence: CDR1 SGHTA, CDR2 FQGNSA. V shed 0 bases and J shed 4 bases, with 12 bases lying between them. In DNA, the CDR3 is TGTGCCAGCAGCTTAGCTGGGGCACTGATCACTGAAGCTTTCTTT. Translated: CASSLAGALITEAFF. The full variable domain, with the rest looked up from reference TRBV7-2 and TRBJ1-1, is GAGVSQSPSNKVTEKGKDVELRCDPISGHTALYWYRQSLGQGLEFLIYFQGNSAPDKSGLPSDRFSAERTGGSVSTLTIQRTQQEDSAVYLCASSLAGALITEAFFGQGTRLTVV.

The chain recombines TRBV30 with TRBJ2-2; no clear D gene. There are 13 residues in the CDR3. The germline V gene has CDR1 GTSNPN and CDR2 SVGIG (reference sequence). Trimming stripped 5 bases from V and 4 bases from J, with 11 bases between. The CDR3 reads CAWAKQTTGELFF. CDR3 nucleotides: TGTGCCTGGGCCAAACAAACCACCGGGGAGCTGTTTTTT.